These T cell receptor beta chains were read from a single sample in a study of CD8 T cells in Susac syndrome. TCRdb processed the immunoSEQ multiplex PCR reads anew with MiXCR; each CDR3 protein has one entry. In the table there are approximately 210,000 distinct CDR3 sequences, about 95% of which are singletons. Sequencing was done on a sample of CD4+ T cells from PBMCs. All receptors come from a human donor with Susac syndrome. Both conserved end residues are part of each CDR3. The D gene is left open where the match is weak. Where a row states a size, it is once, few, many or the class of an expanded clone; other rows omit it.

D gene	clone size	J gene	V gene	CDR3 protein	CDR3 DNA
.	.	TRBJ1-2	TRBV30	CAWSLRGSYGYTF	TGTGCCTGGAGTTTGAGGGGTAGCTATGGCTACACCTTC
TRBD1	.	TRBJ1-2	TRBV20-1	CSARVPGGAEEGYTF	TGCAGTGCTAGAGTACCAGGGGGCGCCGAAGAAGGCTACACCTTC
TRBD1	.	TRBJ1-5	TRBV5-1	CASSPPHPGQRSNQPQHF	TGCGCCAGCAGCCCCCCCCACCCGGGACAGCGTAGCAATCAGCCCCAGCATTTT
.	.	TRBJ1-6	TRBV12-3/TRBV12-4	CASSLGGPNSPLHF	TGTGCCAGCAGTTTGGGGGGGCCCAATTCACCCCTCCACTTT
.	.	TRBJ2-3	TRBV7-2	CASSLERGSTDTQYF	TGTGCCAGCAGCTTAGAGAGGGGTAGCACAGATACGCAGTATTTT
.	.	TRBJ2-5	TRBV7-6	CASSLAHRETQYF	TGTGCCAGCAGCTTAGCCCACAGGGAGACCCAGTACTTC
.	once	TRBJ2-5	TRBV15	CATSRASETQYF	TGTGCCACCAGCAGAGCGAGCGAGACCCAGTACTTC
.	.	TRBJ1-2	TRBV6-5	CASSSGIANYGYTF	TGTGCCAGCAGTTCCGGGATCGCTAACTATGGCTACACCTTC
.	.	TRBJ1-1	TRBV6-2/TRBV6-3	CASSRDSDTEAFF	TGTGCCAGCAGTCGGGACTCGGACACTGAAGCTTTCTTT
TRBD1	.	TRBJ2-7	TRBV28	CASLTPQGAGYEQYF	TGTGCCAGCCTAACCCCCCAGGGGGCGGGTTACGAGCAGTACTTC
.	.	TRBJ1-1	TRBV11-3	CASSLESRQDTEAFF	TGTGCCAGCAGCTTAGAATCCCGCCAGGACACTGAAGCTTTCTTT
.	.	TRBJ2-5	TRBV7-9	CASSLPPDETQETQYF	TGTGCCAGCAGCCTCCCGCCGGACGAGACCCAAGAGACCCAGTACTTC
.	.	TRBJ2-4	TRBV30	CAWSVQGNIQYF	TGTGCCTGGAGTGTACAGGGAAACATTCAGTACTTC
.	.	TRBJ2-5	TRBV9	CASSVGGVETQYF	TGTGCCAGCAGCGTAGGTGGGGTGGAGACCCAGTACTTC
.	.	TRBJ1-1	TRBV29-1	CSVPGQLGRVSASTEAFF	TGCAGCGTACCAGGACAGTTAGGTCGTGTCAGTGCGAGCACTGAAGCTTTCTTT
.	once	TRBJ2-3	TRBV7-9	CASSLKQGTDTQYF	TGTGCCAGCAGCTTAAAACAGGGCACAGATACGCAGTATTTT
.	.	TRBJ2-1	TRBV6-2/TRBV6-3	CASPGGISYNEQFF	TGTGCCAGCCCAGGGGGGATCTCCTACAATGAGCAGTTCTTC
.	.	TRBJ1-6	TRBV20-1	CSASLRGRESPLHF	TGCAGTGCGTCCCTACGGGGTCGAGAGTCACCCCTCCACTTT
.	.	TRBJ2-2	TRBV3-1	CASSRTSRELFF	TGTGCCAGCAGCCGTACTAGCCGGGAGCTGTTTTTT
.	.	TRBJ2-7	TRBV25-1	CASSLEGPFSYEQYF	TGTGCCAGCAGCCTAGAGGGGCCCTTCTCCTACGAGCAGTACTTC
.	.	TRBJ1-2	TRBV12-3/TRBV12-4	CASSLHSGDYGYTF	TGTGCCAGCAGTTTACATTCAGGGGACTATGGCTACACCTTC
.	.	TRBJ2-7	TRBV7-6	CASSISGTNYEQYF	TGTGCCAGCAGCATATCCGGGACCAACTACGAGCAGTACTTC
.	.	TRBJ1-5	TRBV20-1	CSGSLGRDQPQHF	TGCAGCGGGAGCCTAGGCAGAGATCAGCCCCAGCATTTT
TRBD2	.	TRBJ2-5	TRBV16	CASSQGRGQRETQYF	TGTGCCAGCAGCCAGGGGAGGGGTCAACGTGAGACCCAGTACTTC
TRBD1	few	TRBJ1-4	TRBV9	CASSSRTGGGEKLFF	TGTGCCAGCAGCTCCCGGACAGGGGGAGGTGAAAAACTGTTTTTT
TRBD1	.	TRBJ2-1	TRBV5-1	CASSAGQGGEQFF	TGCGCCAGCAGCGCAGGACAGGGCGGTGAGCAGTTCTTC
.	.	TRBJ1-2	TRBV7-9	CASSPARGPDGYTF	TGTGCCAGCAGCCCTGCGCGGGGGCCCGATGGCTACACCTTC
.	.	TRBJ2-5	TRBV29-1	CSAPTGGLDHETQYF	TGCAGCGCCCCGACGGGGGGCCTAGACCACGAGACCCAGTACTTC
.	.	TRBJ2-3	TRBV12-3/TRBV12-4	CASRTGTFTDTQYF	TGTGCCAGCAGGACCGGGACTTTCACAGATACGCAGTATTTT
.	.	TRBJ2-5	TRBV6-5	CASSYDSQRGETQYF	TGTGCCAGCAGTTACGACTCCCAACGTGGGGAGACCCAGTACTTC